This TCR beta chain was sequenced for a study of T cell responses to AZD1222 COVID-19 vaccine. Study-wide results and limits: Spike was spanned by vaccine-associated CD4 TCRs, which were dominant at 160-218 and 743-854.

A note on this clone: The antigen remains undetermined.

Sequenced by immunoSEQ multiplex PCR; TCRdb stores in-frame clones only, minus some. This table holds 100,000 or so clones, approximately 90% found once. The CDR3 consists of 14 residues. Trimming left V 4 bases short and J 8 bases short, with 12 bases between. The germline gives CDR1 MNHNS, CDR2 SASEGT. V is TRBV6-1 and J is TRBJ1-6; D gene ambiguous. The receptor comes from an adult in good health. The sample in question was peripheral blood, obtained on day 0 of AZD1222 vaccination. CDR3 sequence: CASSVAELDSPLHF. The DNA of the CDR3 is TGTGCCAGCAGTGTAGCGGAACTGGATTCACCCCTCCACTTT.